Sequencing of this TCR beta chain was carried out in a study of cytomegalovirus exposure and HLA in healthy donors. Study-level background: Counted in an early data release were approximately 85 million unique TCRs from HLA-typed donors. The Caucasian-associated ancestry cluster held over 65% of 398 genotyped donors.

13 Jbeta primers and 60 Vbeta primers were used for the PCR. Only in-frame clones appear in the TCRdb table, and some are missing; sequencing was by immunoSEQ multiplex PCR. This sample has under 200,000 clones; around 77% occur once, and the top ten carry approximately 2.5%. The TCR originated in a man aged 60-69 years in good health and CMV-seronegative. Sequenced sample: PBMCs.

CDR3: CAWSVKGTGDLEKLFF. CDR3 in DNA: TGTGCCTGGAGTGTGAAAGGGACAGGGGATTTAGAAAAACTGTTTTTT. The rearrangement uses TRBV30 and TRBJ1-4, with 10 bases identical to TRBD1. CDR3 length: 16 residues. Trimming removed 0 bases from V and 8 bases from J; junction bases left unmatched: 9. CDR1 is GTSNPN, CDR2 SVGIG, per germline (reference sequence). The whole variable domain, remainder taken from reference TRBV30 and TRBJ1-4, is SQTIHQWPATLVQPVGSPLSLECTVEGTSNPNLYWYRQAAGRGLQLLFYSVGIGQISSEVPQNLSASRPQDRQFILSSKKLLLSDSGFYLCAWSVKGTGDLEKLFFGSGTQLSVL.